The 26 T cell receptor beta chains listed next were all sequenced from one sample in a study of blood T cell repertoires in COVID-19. Produced via immunoSEQ multiplex PCR; TCRdb's table is partial and in-frame only. The sample contains under 80,000 clones, approximately 83% of which appear only once. Sample: peripheral blood. The receptors shown here come from a human donor in a cohort sampled during active COVID-19.

This clone was detected once. The V gene is TRBV18, the J gene TRBJ2-7; D is perhaps TRBD2 (5 bases). The CDR3 length is 14 residues. The V end was cut by 3 bases, the J end by 3 bases, with 12 bases between. The germline gives CDR1 KGHSH, CDR2 LQKENI. The CDR3 nucleotides read TGTGCCAGCTCACCTTCCTCGGCGGGCTACGAGCAGTACTTC. Translated, it gives CASSPSSAGYEQYF.

The CDR3 loop is CASSSGLATDTQYF. The CDR3 DNA sequence: TGTGCCAGCTCATCCGGACTAGCCACAGATACGCAGTATTTT. The rearrangement uses TRBV18 and TRBJ2-3; 8 positions agree with TRBD2. The CDR3 loop spans 14 amino acids. Trimming cost V 5 bases and J 2 bases; bases outside gene matches: 3. Germline V lookup: CDR1 KGHSH, CDR2 LQKENI. The variable domain in full, with the rest retrieved from reference TRBV18 and TRBJ2-3, is NAGVMQNPRHLVRRRGQEARLRCSPMKGHSHVYWYRQLPEEGLKFMVYLQKENIIDESGMPKERFSAEFPKEGPSILRIQQVVRGDSAAYFCASSSGLATDTQYFGPGTRLTVL.

The genes are TRBV29-1 and TRBJ2-3; D gene unclear. Trimming took off 7 bases at V and 2 bases at J, with 13 bases between the two ends. CDR3 length: 13 residues. Germline V lookup: CDR1 SQVTM, CDR2 ANQGSEA. The CDR3 protein is CSALIGATDTQYF. CDR3 nucleotides: TGCAGCGCCCTGATAGGAGCCACAGATACGCAGTATTTT.

The chain recombines TRBV18 with TRBJ1-2; no firm D call. CDR1 and CDR2 from the germline V gene are KGHSH and LQKENI. V shed 1 base and J shed 7 bases, with 7 bases lying between them. The CDR3 extends over 12 amino acids. Here the CDR3 reads CASSPQEVGYTF. The DNA of the CDR3 is TGTGCCAGCTCACCACAGGAGGTTGGCTACACCTTC.

The chain employs TRBV2 and TRBJ2-7; TRBD2 matches at 8 bases. The CDR3 has 13 residues. Germline CDR1 reads SNHLY; CDR2 reads FYNNEI. J was trimmed by 4 bases and V by 8 bases; bases with no gene match: 7. CDR3 bases: TGTGCCAGCCTTCCCCGGGGGGGTTACGAGCAGTACTTC. Protein product: CASLPRGGYEQYF.

V gene TRBV7-9 combines with J gene TRBJ2-1, with TRBD2 as a possible D gene (6 bases). The CDR3 spans 15 residues. Trimming left V 3 bases short and J 2 bases short, with 11 bases between. Per the germline V gene, CDR1 is SEHNR and CDR2 is FQNEAQ (reference sequence). The CDR3 loop reads CASSFDGRAYNEQFF. The CDR3 DNA is TGTGCCAGCAGCTTCGACGGGAGAGCCTACAATGAGCAGTTCTTC.

Comment on this clone: Other nucleotide sequences from this sample produce the same CDR3. The rearrangement links TRBV5-5 to TRBJ2-7; the D gene is possibly TRBD1 (6 bases). The CDR3 runs to 14 residues. V was clipped by 0 bases and J by 0 bases, with 7 bases between them. Germline-derived CDR1 and CDR2 are SGHKS and YYEKEE (reference sequence). Written as DNA, the CDR3 is TGTGCCAGCAGCTTGGGGACAGCCTCCTACGAGCAGTACTTC. This codes for CASSLGTASYEQYF.

The V gene is TRBV7-9, the J gene TRBJ1-2, with 8 bases fitting TRBD1. V was pared by 5 bases and J by 6 bases, with 11 bases of the junction left unmatched. This CDR3 has 15 residues. Germline CDR1 is SEHNR and CDR2 is FQNEAQ (reference sequence). The CDR3 protein is CASSRGQGAYDGYTF. The CDR3 DNA reads as TGTGCCAGCAGCCGGGGCCAGGGGGCGTATGATGGCTACACCTTC.

V usage is TRBV27 and J usage is TRBJ2-6; D remains ambiguous. The germline gives CDR1 MNHEY, CDR2 SMNVEV (reference sequence). V was pared by 4 bases and J by 4 bases, with 2 bases between. The CDR3 has 12 residues. The CDR3 loop reads CASSSGANVLTF. The CDR3, as DNA: TGTGCCAGCAGTTCAGGGGCCAACGTCCTGACTTTC. The full variable domain, completed using reference TRBV27 and TRBJ2-6, is EAQVTQNPRYLITVTGKKLTVTCSQNMNHEYMSWYRQDPGLGLRQIYYSMNVEVTDKGDVPEGYKVSRKEKRNFPLILESPSPNQTSLYFCASSSGANVLTFGAGSRLTVL.

The chain carries TRBV2 and TRBJ2-1; a weak D match, TRBD1 (5 bases). The CDR3 is 14 amino acids. The germline V gene has CDR1 SNHLY and CDR2 FYNNEI. Trimming left V 7 bases short and J 7 bases short, with 17 bases between. CDR3 sequence: CASNTAGLANEQFF. CDR3 DNA: TGTGCCAGCAACACGGCAGGGCTCGCAAATGAGCAGTTCTTC. The full variable domain, with the rest looked up from reference TRBV2 and TRBJ2-1, is EPEVTQTPSHQVTQMGQEVILRCVPISNHLYFYWYRQILGQKVEFLVSFYNNEISEKSEIFDDQFSVERPDGSNFTLKIRSTKLEDSAMYFCASNTAGLANEQFFGPGTRLTVL.

The chain is built from TRBV11-2 and TRBJ2-6; D might be TRBD1 (5 bases). Germline V CDR1 and CDR2: SGHAT, FQNNGV. The CDR3 consists of 14 residues. V was cut by 3 bases and J by 2 bases, with 5 bases left in between. The CDR3 loop is CASSLTAGANVLTF. The CDR3 DNA is TGTGCCAGCAGCTTGACAGCTGGGGCCAACGTCCTGACTTTC. Combining the CDR3 with reference TRBV11-2 and TRBJ2-6 gives the whole variable domain EAGVAQSPRYKIIEKRQSVAFWCNPISGHATLYWYQQILGQGPKLLIQFQNNGVVDDSQLPKDRFSAERLKGVDSTLKIQPAKLEDSAVYLCASSLTAGANVLTFGAGSRLTVL.

The gene calls are TRBV11-2 and TRBJ2-1, with TRBD2 matching 12 bases. From germline, CDR1 is SGHAT and CDR2 FQNNGV. The CDR3 covers 16 residues. V shed 5 bases and J 7 bases; nucleotides not matched to a gene: 9. This CDR3 is CASSPRLAGVLNEQFF. As DNA, the CDR3 is TGTGCCAGCAGCCCTAGACTAGCGGGAGTTTTGAATGAGCAGTTCTTC. The whole variable domain, filled in from reference TRBV11-2 and TRBJ2-1, reads EAGVAQSPRYKIIEKRQSVAFWCNPISGHATLYWYQQILGQGPKLLIQFQNNGVVDDSQLPKDRFSAERLKGVDSTLKIQPAKLEDSAVYLCASSPRLAGVLNEQFFGPGTRLTVL.

This sequence joins TRBV19 and TRBJ2-7; TRBD2 agrees at 7 bases. This CDR3 has 12 amino acids. Looked up from germline, CDR1 is LNHDA and CDR2 is SQIVND (reference sequence). With 9 bases clipped from V and 5 bases from J, the junction kept 7 bases outside the gene matches. CDR3 protein: CASLAAGDEQYF. The CDR3 DNA is TGTGCCAGCCTAGCGGCGGGGGACGAGCAGTACTTC.

This sequence joins TRBV5-4 and TRBJ1-1, with 9 bases lining up with TRBD1. CDR3 length: 14 residues. The germline gives CDR1 SGHNT, CDR2 YYREEE (reference sequence). Losses at the gene ends were 4 bases for V and 6 bases for J; bases not matched to a gene: 7. DNA for the CDR3: TGTGCCAGCAGCGATACTACAGGGGGCCCTGAAGCTTTCTTT. Translating it yields CASSDTTGGPEAFF.

This chain uses TRBV6-5 with TRBJ1-4; weak D call: TRBD1 (5 bases). Trimming took off 4 bases at V and 16 bases at J, with 19 bases between the two ends. The CDR3 sequence is 13 residues long. Per germline, CDR1 MNHEY and CDR2 SVGAGI. The CDR3: CASSSYRQPIRFF. The CDR3 DNA follows: TGTGCCAGCAGTTCTTATAGACAGCCCATTCGGTTTTTT.

This clone was counted once. V gene TRBV6-6 combines with J gene TRBJ1-1; the D gene is possibly TRBD1 (5 bases). Trimming removed 7 bases at V and 5 bases at J, with 17 bases between. In germline, CDR1 is MNHNY, CDR2 SVGAGI (reference sequence). CDR3 length: 14 residues. The CDR3 sequence is CASILRGAGTEAFF. CDR3 DNA: TGTGCCAGCATCCTTAGAGGGGCGGGAACTGAAGCTTTCTTT.

The chain joins TRBV6-2 or TRBV6-3 to TRBJ2-5; no definite D call. CDR1 is MNHEY and CDR2 is SVGEGT in the germline V gene. The CDR3 runs to 11 residues. Trimming stripped 4 bases from V and 5 bases from J, with 5 bases between. CDR3 residues: CASSWAETQYF. In nucleotides, the CDR3 is TGTGCCAGCAGTTGGGCCGAGACCCAGTACTTC.

The chain joins TRBV11-3 to TRBJ2-3; 7 bases line up with TRBD1. The CDR3 is 15 amino acids. Germline V gene data show CDR1 as SGHNT and CDR2 as YENEEA. Losses at the gene ends were 4 bases for V and 1 base for J; bases not matched to a gene: 5. CDR3 in DNA: TGTGCCAGCAGCTCAAGGGGGCATGGCACAGATACGCAGTATTTT. Translation gives CASSSRGHGTDTQYF.

The chain joins TRBV29-1 to TRBJ1-1, with TRBD1 identical over 7 bases. Trimming cost V 5 bases and J 1 base; bases outside gene matches: 4. The CDR3 consists of 13 residues. The germline V gene has CDR1 SQVTM and CDR2 ANQGSEA. In nucleotides, the CDR3 is TGCAGCGTTCCGGGACAGAAGAACACTGAAGCTTTCTTT. Translating gives CSVPGQKNTEAFF.

The chain joins TRBV5-4 to TRBJ2-5; 9 bases line up with TRBD2. The CDR3 spans 14 residues. Germline V CDR1 and CDR2: SGHNT, YYREEE (reference sequence). J gave up 10 bases and V 4 bases, and 11 bases lay outside the gene matches. The CDR3 bases are TGTGCCAGCAGCCCCCAGAGTCTGCGGGAGGGCCAGTACTTC. It encodes CASSPQSLREGQYF. Full variable domain (missing parts from reference TRBV5-4 and TRBJ2-5): ETGVTQSPTHLIKTRGQQVTLRCSSQSGHNTVSWYQQALGQGPQFIFQYYREEENGRGNFPPRFSGLQFPNYSSELNVNALELDDSALYLCASSPQSLREGQYFGPGTRLLVL.

This sequence joins TRBV4-1 and TRBJ2-1; 7 bases fit TRBD2. CDR1 is MGHRA and CDR2 is YSYEKL in the germline V gene. The CDR3 consists of 16 residues. Losses at the gene ends were 0 bases for V and 2 bases for J; bases not matched to a gene: 4. CDR3 in DNA: TGCGCCAGCAGCCAAGAGGATAGCGGGCCCTACAATGAGCAGTTCTTC. Its translation: CASSQEDSGPYNEQFF.

Points on this clone: The junction departs from germline at one end; a sequencing error may be responsible. The chain uses TRBV5-6 and TRBJ1-6, with TRBD1 as a possible D gene (6 bases). This CDR3 has 13 amino acids. Germline lookup yields CDR1 SGHDT and CDR2 YYEEEE. The CDR3 DNA reads as TGTGCCAGCAGATTGGGGGCGAATTCACCCCTCCACTTT. It codes for CASRLGANSPLHF.

In this sample, this clone turned up once. The chain combines TRBV5-1 with TRBJ1-5; the D is unclear. The CDR3 runs 14 residues. The V end lost 0 bases, the J end lost 6 bases, and 10 bases lay between the germline ends. Germline CDR1 reads SGHRS; CDR2 reads YFSETQ. This CDR3 reads CASSLDGIGQPQHF. The CDR3 DNA is TGCGCCAGCAGCTTGGACGGGATCGGTCAGCCCCAGCATTTT.

This clone was counted a single time. This chain links TRBV7-3 with TRBJ2-1; D is unresolved. This CDR3 region has 15 residues. Trimming removed 2 bases at V and 1 base at J, with 9 bases between. The germline V gene has CDR1 SGHTA and CDR2 FQGTGA. This CDR3 is CASSLEADSYNEQFF. CDR3 DNA: TGTGCCAGCAGCTTAGAGGCAGATTCCTACAATGAGCAGTTCTTC.

The chain employs TRBV7-9 and TRBJ2-5; a weak D match, TRBD1 (6 bases). Germline assignment: CDR1 SEHNR and CDR2 FQNEAQ (reference sequence). Deletions cut 3 bases from V and 2 bases from J, with 13 bases between. CDR3 length: 15 amino acids. The CDR3 sequence is CASSLDSWFQETQYF. The CDR3 bases are TGTGCCAGCAGCTTGGACAGCTGGTTTCAAGAGACCCAGTACTTC.

This chain connects TRBV11-2 to TRBJ2-7; TRBD2 aligns across 7 bases. With 5 bases clipped from V and 5 bases from J, the junction kept 12 bases outside the gene matches. Germline V gives CDR1 SGHAT, CDR2 FQNNGV. CDR3 length equals 15 residues. This chain's CDR3 is CASSLVAGPMDEQYF. Here the CDR3 DNA reads TGTGCCAGCAGCCTAGTAGCGGGCCCTATGGACGAGCAGTACTTC.